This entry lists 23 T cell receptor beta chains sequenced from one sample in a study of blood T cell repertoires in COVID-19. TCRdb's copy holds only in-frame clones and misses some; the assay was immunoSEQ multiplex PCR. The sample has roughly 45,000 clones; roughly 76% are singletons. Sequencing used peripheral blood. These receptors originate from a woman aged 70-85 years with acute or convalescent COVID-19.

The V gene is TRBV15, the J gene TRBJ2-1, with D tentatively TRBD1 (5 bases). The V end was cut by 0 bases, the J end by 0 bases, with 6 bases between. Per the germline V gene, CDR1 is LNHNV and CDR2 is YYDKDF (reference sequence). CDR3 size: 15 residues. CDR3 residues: CATSRDRDSYNEQFF. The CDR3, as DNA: TGTGCCACCAGCAGAGACAGGGACTCCTACAATGAGCAGTTCTTC.

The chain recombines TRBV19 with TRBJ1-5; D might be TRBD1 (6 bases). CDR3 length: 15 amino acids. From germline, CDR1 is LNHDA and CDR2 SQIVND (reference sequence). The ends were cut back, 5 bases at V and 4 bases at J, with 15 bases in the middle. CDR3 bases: TGTGCCAGTAGTGCCCGGGACACAAAAAATCAGCCCCAGCATTTT. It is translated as CASSARDTKNQPQHF.

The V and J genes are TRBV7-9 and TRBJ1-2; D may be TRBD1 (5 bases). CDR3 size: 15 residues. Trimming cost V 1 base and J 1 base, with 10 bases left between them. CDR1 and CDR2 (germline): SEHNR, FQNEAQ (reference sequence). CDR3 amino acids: CASSLGTTVNYGYTF. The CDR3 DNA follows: TGTGCCAGCAGCTTAGGTACGACAGTTAACTATGGCTACACCTTC.

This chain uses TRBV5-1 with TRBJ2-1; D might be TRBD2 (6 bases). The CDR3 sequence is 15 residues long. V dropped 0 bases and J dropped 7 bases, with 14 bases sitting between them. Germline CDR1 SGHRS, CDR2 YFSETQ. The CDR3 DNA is TGCGCCAGCAGCTTGGAACCCGGAGGGGAGAATGAGCAGTTCTTC. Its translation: CASSLEPGGENEQFF. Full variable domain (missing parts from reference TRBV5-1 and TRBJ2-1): KAGVTQTPRYLIKTRGQQVTLSCSPISGHRSVSWYQQTPGQGLQFLFEYFSETQRNKGNFPGRFSGRQFSNSRSEMNVSTLELGDSALYLCASSLEPGGENEQFFGPGTRLTVL.

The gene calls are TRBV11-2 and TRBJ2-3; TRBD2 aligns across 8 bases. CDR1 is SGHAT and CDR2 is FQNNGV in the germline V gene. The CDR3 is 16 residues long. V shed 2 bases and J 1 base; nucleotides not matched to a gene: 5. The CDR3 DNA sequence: TGTGCCAGCAGCTTATCCGGGAGGGCCCGCACAGATACGCAGTATTTT. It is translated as CASSLSGRARTDTQYF.

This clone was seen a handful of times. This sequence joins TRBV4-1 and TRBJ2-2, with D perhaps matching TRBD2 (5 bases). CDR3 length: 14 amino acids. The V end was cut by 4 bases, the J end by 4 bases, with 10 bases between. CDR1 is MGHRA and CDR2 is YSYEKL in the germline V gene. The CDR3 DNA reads TGCGCCAGCAGCCCATTTGAGGGCACCGGGGAGCTGTTTTTT. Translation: CASSPFEGTGELFF.

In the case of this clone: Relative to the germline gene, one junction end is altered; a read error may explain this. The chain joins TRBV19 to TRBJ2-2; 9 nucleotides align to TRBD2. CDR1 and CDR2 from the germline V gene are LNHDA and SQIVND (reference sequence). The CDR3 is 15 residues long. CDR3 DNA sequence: TGTGCCAGTAATTCGGCTAGCGGGAACGCCGGGGAGCTGTTTTTT. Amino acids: CASNSASGNAGELFF.

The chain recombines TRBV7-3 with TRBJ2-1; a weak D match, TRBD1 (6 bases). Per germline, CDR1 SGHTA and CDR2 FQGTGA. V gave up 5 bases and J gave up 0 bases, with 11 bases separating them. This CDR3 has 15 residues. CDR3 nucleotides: TGTGCCAGCAGCCGACAGGCGAGCTCCTACAATGAGCAGTTCTTC. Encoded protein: CASSRQASSYNEQFF.

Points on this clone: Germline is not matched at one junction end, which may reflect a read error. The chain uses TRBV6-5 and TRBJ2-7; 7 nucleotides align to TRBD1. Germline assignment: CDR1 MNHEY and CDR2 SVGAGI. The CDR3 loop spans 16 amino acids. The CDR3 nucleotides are TGTGCCAGCAGTTACTCGACTCACAGGGGATCCTCCGAGCAGTACTTC. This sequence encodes CASSYSTHRGSSEQYF.

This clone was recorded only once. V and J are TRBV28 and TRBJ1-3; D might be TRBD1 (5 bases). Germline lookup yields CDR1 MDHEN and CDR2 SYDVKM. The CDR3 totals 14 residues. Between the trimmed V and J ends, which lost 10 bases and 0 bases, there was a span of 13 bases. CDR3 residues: CATTGSPSGNTIYF. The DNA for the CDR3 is TGTGCCACCACAGGATCCCCCTCTGGAAACACCATATATTTT.

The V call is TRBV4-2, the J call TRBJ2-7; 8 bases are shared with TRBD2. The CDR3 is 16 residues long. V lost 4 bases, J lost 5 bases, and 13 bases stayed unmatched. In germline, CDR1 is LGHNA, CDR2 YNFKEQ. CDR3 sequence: CASSPSGGQVTHEQYF. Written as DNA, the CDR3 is TGTGCCAGCAGCCCCAGCGGGGGCCAAGTAACCCACGAGCAGTACTTC.

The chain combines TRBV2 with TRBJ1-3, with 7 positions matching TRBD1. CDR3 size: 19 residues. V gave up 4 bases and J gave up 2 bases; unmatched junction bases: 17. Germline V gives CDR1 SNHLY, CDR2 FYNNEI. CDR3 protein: CASSAGRGLISGPGNTIYF. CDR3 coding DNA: TGTGCCAGCAGTGCCGGGAGGGGGCTTATTTCGGGGCCTGGAAACACCATATATTTT.

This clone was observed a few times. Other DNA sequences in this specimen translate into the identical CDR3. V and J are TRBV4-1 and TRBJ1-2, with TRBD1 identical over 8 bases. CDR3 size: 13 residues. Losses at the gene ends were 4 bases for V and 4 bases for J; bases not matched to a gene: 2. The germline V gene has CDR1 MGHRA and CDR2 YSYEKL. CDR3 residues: CASSRGQGYGYTF. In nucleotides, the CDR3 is TGCGCCAGCAGCCGCGGACAGGGCTATGGCTACACCTTC.

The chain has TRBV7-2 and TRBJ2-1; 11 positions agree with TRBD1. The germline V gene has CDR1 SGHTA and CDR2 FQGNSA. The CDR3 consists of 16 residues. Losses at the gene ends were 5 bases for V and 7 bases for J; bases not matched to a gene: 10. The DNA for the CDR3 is TGTGCCAGCAGCGGGGGTGGGACAGGGGGTATGAATGAGCAGTTCTTC. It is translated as CASSGGGTGGMNEQFF.

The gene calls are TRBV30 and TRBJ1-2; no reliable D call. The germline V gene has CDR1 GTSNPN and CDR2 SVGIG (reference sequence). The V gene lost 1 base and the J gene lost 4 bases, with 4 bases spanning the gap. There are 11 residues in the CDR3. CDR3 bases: TGTGCCTGGAGTGCTCTCTATGGCTACACCTTC. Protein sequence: CAWSALYGYTF.

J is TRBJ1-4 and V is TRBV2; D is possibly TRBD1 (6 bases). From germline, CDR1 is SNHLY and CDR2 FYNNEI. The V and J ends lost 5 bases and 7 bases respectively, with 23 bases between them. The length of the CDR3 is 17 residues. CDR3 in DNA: TGTGCCAGCAGTATAGACGACAGGAAACCTAAAGTTGAAAAACTGTTTTTT. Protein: CASSIDDRKPKVEKLFF.

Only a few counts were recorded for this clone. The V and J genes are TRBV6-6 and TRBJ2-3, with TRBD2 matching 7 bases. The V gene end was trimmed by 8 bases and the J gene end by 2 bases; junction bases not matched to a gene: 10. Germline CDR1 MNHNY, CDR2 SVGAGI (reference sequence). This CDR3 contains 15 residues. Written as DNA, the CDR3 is TGTGCCAGCTTTACTGGCGGGAGCACCACAGATACGCAGTATTTT. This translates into CASFTGGSTTDTQYF.

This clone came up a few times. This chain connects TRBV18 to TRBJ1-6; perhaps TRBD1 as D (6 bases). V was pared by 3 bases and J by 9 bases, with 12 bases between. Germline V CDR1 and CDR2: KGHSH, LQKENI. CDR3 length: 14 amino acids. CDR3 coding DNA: TGTGCCAGCTCACCCGGGACATACCTTTCACCCCTCCACTTT. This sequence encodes CASSPGTYLSPLHF.

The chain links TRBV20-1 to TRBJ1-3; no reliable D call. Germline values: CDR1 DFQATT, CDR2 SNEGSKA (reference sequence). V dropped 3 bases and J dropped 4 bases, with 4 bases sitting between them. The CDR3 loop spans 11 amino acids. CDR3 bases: TGCAGTGCTAGTACAGGAAACACCATATATTTT. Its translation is CSASTGNTIYF.

The CDR3: CASSLRLAGGPPSRNEQFF. DNA for the CDR3: TGTGCCAGCAGCTTACGACTAGCGGGAGGGCCCCCCTCTCGCAATGAGCAGTTCTTC. The chain recombines TRBV7-6 with TRBJ2-1; TRBD2 agrees at 14 bases. Germline assignment: CDR1 SGHVS and CDR2 FNYEAQ. J lost 6 bases, V lost 2 bases, and 12 bases had no gene match. This CDR3 has 19 amino acids.

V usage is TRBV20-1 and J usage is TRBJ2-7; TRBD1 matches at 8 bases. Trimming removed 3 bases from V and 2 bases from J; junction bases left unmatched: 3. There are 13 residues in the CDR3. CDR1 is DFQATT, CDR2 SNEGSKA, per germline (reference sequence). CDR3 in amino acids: CSASRTGTYEQYF. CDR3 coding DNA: TGCAGTGCTAGTAGGACAGGGACCTACGAGCAGTACTTC.

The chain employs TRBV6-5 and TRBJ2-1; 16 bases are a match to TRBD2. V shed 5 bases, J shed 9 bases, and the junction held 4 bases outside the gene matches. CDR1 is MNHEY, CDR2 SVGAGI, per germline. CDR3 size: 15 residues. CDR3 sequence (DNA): TGTGCCAGCAGTATGGGGACTAGCGGGAGGGTTGAGCAGTTCTTC. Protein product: CASSMGTSGRVEQFF.

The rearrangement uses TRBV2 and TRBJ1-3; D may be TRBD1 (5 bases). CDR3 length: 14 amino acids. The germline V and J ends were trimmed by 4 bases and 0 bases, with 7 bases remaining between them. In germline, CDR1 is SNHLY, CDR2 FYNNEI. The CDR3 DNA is TGTGCCAGCAGTGGAAGGGGCTCTGGAAACACCATATATTTT. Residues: CASSGRGSGNTIYF.